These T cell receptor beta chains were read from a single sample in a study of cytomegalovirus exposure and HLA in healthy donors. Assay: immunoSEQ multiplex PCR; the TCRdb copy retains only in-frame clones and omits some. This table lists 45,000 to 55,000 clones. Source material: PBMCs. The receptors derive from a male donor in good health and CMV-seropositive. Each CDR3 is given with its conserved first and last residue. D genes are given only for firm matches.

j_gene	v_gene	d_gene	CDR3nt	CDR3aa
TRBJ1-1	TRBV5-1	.	TGCGCCAGCAGCCTCCGGCCGATCGGGGAAGTGAACACTGAAGCTTTCTTT	CASSLRPIGEVNTEAFF
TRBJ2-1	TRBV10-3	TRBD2	TGTGCCACCGCGATTCTTAGCGGGGCTTACAATGAGCAGTTCTTC	CATAILSGAYNEQFF
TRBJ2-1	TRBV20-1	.	TGCAGTGCTAGAGATTCGGGAGAGCAGTTCTTC	CSARDSGEQFF
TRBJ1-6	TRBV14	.	TGTGCCAGCAGCCTAAGAGCGAGCAGCTCCTATAATTCACCCCTCCACTTT	CASSLRASSSYNSPLHF
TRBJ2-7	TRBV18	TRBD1	TGTGCCAGCTCACCGGACAGGAGCTCCTACGAGCAGTACTTC	CASSPDRSSYEQYF
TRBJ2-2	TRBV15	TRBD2	TGTGCCACCAGCAGAGATCCGTTAGCGGGGGGGAACACCGGGGAGCTGTTTTTT	CATSRDPLAGGNTGELFF
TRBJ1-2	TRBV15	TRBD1	TGTGCCACCAGCAGCCCACAGGGGGCTATCGACACCTTC	CATSSPQGAIDTF
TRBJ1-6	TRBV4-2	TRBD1	TGTGCCAGCAGCCAACCGGGACAGGGGATCTCCTCCTATAATTCACCCCTCCACTTT	CASSQPGQGISSYNSPLHF
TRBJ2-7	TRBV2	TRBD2	TGTGCCAGCACTAGCGGGATTTCCTACGAGCAGTACTTC	CASTSGISYEQYF
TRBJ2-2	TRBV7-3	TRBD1	TGTGCCAGCAGCCGGGACAGCAACACCGGGGAGCTGTTTTTT	CASSRDSNTGELFF
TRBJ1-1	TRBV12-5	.	TGTGCTAGTGGCAACACAGGCTGGGGGGACACTGAAGCTTTCTTT	CASGNTGWGDTEAFF
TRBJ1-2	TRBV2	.	TGTGCCAGCAGTGAGGAGTCCGGGGCTAACTATGGCTACACCTTC	CASSEESGANYGYTF
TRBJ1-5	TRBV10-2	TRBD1	TGCGCCAGCCAGACAGGGGGGCCAAGTCCCCAGCATTTT	CASQTGGPSPQHF
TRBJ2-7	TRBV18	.	TGTGCCAGCTCACCAGAGAGGAGACAGTACGAGCAGTACTTC	CASSPERRQYEQYF
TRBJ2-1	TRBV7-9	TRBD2	TGTGCCAGCAGGGGGGGACTAGCTGACAATGAGCAGTTCTTC	CASRGGLADNEQFF
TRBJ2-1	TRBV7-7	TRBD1	TGTGCCAGCAGCTCGGGACAGGGGAGCTACAATGAGCAGTTCTTC	CASSSGQGSYNEQFF
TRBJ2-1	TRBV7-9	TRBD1	TGTGCCAGCAATGAGTTCCGGACAGGGACCGATGAGCAGTTCTTC	CASNEFRTGTDEQFF
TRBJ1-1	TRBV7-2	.	TGTGCCAGCAGCCTACTCTCCCTTTCCGAAGCTTTCTTT	CASSLLSLSEAFF
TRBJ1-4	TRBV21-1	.	TGTGCCAGCAGGAACGGGGTCGCAGGGGCGAATAATGAAAAACTGTTTTTT	CASRNGVAGANNEKLFF
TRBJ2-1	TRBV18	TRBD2	TGTGCCAGCTCAAAAGGACTAGCGGGGGGCCAATCCTACAATGAGCAGTTCTTC	CASSKGLAGGQSYNEQFF
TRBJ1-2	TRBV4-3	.	TGCGCCAGCAGCCCGCTACAGGGTGTAACTAACTATGGCTACACCTTC	CASSPLQGVTNYGYTF
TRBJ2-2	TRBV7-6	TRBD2	TGTGCCAGCAGCATAACCGGGGGGGCAGTAACCGGGGAGCTGTTTTTT	CASSITGGAVTGELFF
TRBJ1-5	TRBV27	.	TGTGCCAGCGCCCCCCGGGGGAATCAGCCCCAGCATTTT	CASAPRGNQPQHF
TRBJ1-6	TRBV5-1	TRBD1	TGCGCCAGCTCACCGACGGGACAGGGTAATTCACCCCTCCACTTT	CASSPTGQGNSPLHF
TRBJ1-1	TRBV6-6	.	TGTGCCAGCAGTCCCTCCGGGGGTAACACTGAAGCTTTCTTT	CASSPSGGNTEAFF
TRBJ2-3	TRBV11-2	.	TGTGCCAGCAGCTTAATCAACCCTCGACTTATCACAGATACGCAGTATTTT	CASSLINPRLITDTQYF
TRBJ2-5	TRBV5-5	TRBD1	TGTGCCAGCAGGCAAGTGACAGGGGTTCGAGAGACCCAGTACTTC	CASRQVTGVRETQYF
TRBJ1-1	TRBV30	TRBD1	TGTGCCTGGATCGACAGGGGCCCCACGAACACTGAAGCTTTCTTT	CAWIDRGPTNTEAFF
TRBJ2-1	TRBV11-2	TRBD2	TGTGCCAGCAGCTCCCTAGCGGGGGGGTTCAATGAGCAGTTCTTC	CASSSLAGGFNEQFF
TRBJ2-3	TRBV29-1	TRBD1	TGCAGCCACGGGACAGTTGAGCAGTATTTT	CSHGTVEQYF
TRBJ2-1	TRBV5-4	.	TGTGCCAGCAGCTTACAGGGCCGGGATGAGCAGTTCTTC	CASSLQGRDEQFF
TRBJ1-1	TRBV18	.	TGTGCCAGCTCCAAACAGAGGAACACTGAAGCTTTCTTT	CASSKQRNTEAFF
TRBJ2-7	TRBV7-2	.	TGTGCCAGCAGCTTAGGTTTCGGAGGTTCCTACGAGCAGTACTTC	CASSLGFGGSYEQYF
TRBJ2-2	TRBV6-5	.	TGTGCCAGCAGTTCCTCCGGGATTGCGAGCGGGGAGCTGTTTTTT	CASSSSGIASGELFF
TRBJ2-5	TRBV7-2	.	TGTGCCAGCAGCTTAGTTAGGACATTGAATGAGCAGTACTTC	CASSLVRTLNEQYF
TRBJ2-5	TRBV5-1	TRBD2	TGCGCCAGCAGCTACTCTAGCGGGGGGCTACAAGAGACCCAGTACTTC	CASSYSSGGLQETQYF
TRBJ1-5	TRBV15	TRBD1	TGTGCCACCAGCAGGACCCAGGGGGAAGTGGGATACAATCAGCCCCAGCATTTT	CATSRTQGEVGYNQPQHF
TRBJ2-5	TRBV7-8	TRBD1	TGTGCCAGCAGCTTCTCGAAGGGACAGGGTGAAGAGACCCAGTACTTC	CASSFSKGQGEETQYF
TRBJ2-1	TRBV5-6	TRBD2	TGTGCCAGCAGCCCCAGGGGGCTAGCGGGGGGTTTTCTCTACAATGAGCAGTTCTTC	CASSPRGLAGGFLYNEQFF
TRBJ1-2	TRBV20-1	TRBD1	TGCAGTGCCGACAGGGAATATGGCTACACCTTC	CSADREYGYTF
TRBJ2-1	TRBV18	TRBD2	TGTGCCAGCTCACCTGAGCGGGGGGCCTACAATGAGCAGTTCTTC	CASSPERGAYNEQFF
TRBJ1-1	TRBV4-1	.	TGCGCCAGCAGCCGGGGCCCTGTGAACACTGAAGCTTTCTTT	CASSRGPVNTEAFF
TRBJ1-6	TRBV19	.	TGTGCCAGCGGGACTGTGAGTGGGGATTCACCCCTCCACTTT	CASGTVSGDSPLHF
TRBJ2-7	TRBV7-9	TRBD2	TGTGCCAGCAGCTTGTCTAGCGGGTACTACGAGCAGTACTTC	CASSLSSGYYEQYF
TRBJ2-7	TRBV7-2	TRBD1	TGTGCCAGCACCCTCCGGGACAGAGGGTTGGACGAGCAGTACTTC	CASTLRDRGLDEQYF
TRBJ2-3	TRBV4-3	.	TGCGCCAGCAGCGGGGCAGGGGACACAGATACGCAGTATTTT	CASSGAGDTDTQYF
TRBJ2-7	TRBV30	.	TGTGCCTGGAGCAGTTCCAGAGTTTTCGGGACATCTTACTCCTACGAGCAGTACTTC	CAWSSSRVFGTSYSYEQYF
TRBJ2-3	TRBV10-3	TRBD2	TGTGCCCCCTCCCCTGCCACGACTAGCGGCCCAGATACGCAGTATTTT	CAPSPATTSGPDTQYF
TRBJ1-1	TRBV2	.	TGTGCCAGCAGTGTGGTAATCGGGGGTAAAAGTTTGAACACTGAAGCTTTCTTT	CASSVVIGGKSLNTEAFF
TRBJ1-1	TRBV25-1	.	TGTGCCAGCACTACAAATTCGAGGTCCATTAACACTGAAGCTTTCTTT	CASTTNSRSINTEAFF
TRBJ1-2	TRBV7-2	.	TGTGCCAGCAGCTTTTCGCGTAACTATGGCTACACCTTC	CASSFSRNYGYTF